This T cell receptor beta chain is drawn from a study of blood T cell repertoires in COVID-19. Looking at the study overall: Sources were T cells, B-cell-depleted T cells, or PBMCs; the material itself was cDNA or gDNA.

Residents of 20 to 25 US areas, aged roughly 18 to 89 years, made up the participants. Participants' own reports of clinical history determined their cohort assignment. All recovered Cohort 3 donors got two negative PCRs, got clearance, or saw symptom resolution. The data were produced by immunoSEQ multiplex PCR, yet TCRdb's version contains in-frame clones alone and is incomplete. The sample consists of about 370,000 clones, around 89% of them appearing once. Per germline, CDR1 MGHDK and CDR2 SYGVNS. The CDR3 is 15 amino acids. The J segment lost 2 bases and the V segment lost 8 bases, leaving 6 bases of the junction unmatched.

J is TRBJ2-3 and V is TRBV25-1, with TRBD1 identical over 11 bases. The source is a man between 18 and 35 years old who had recovered from COVID-19. The sequencing sample was made of PBMCs or T cells enriched from blood (not recorded which). DNA of the CDR3: TGTGCCAGCCTGAGGACAGGGGGCTTCACAGATACGCAGTATTTT. This codes for CASLRTGGFTDTQYF.